This TCR beta chain is drawn from a study of T cells after yellow fever vaccination. Per the germline V gene, CDR1 is MNHNS and CDR2 is SASEGT. J lost 5 bases, V lost 6 bases, and 5 bases had no gene match. The CDR3 runs 13 residues. A 5'RACE template-switching step, the method used to make TCR cDNA, added a universal primer site and UMIs. A single record per CDR3 protein comes from TCRdb applying MiXCR to the 5' RACE reads. The sample holds over 65,000 distinct CDR3 sequences; 10% to 15% are singletons and the top ten take just under 25%. The source is a man between 18 and 35 years old who received the YFV17D yellow fever vaccine. J is TRBJ1-2 and V is TRBV6-1; 8 bases agree with TRBD1. Sample: CD8+ T cells not binding an NS4B(214-222) dextramer, sorted from PBMCs, taken 21 days after the first yellow fever vaccination. The CDR3 sequence is CASSPQGVYGYTF. CDR3 DNA sequence: TGTGCCAGCAGCCCACAGGGGGTTTATGGCTACACCTTC.